The 6 T cell receptor beta chains below were found in one sample sequenced in a study of CXCR3-negative and CXCR3-positive naive CD8 T cells (dated by TCRdb to the late 2010s). The antigens for these receptors are not known. Sequencing instrument: NextSeq 550. The Human TCR Profiling Kit (MiLaboratory) was used to make UMI-labeled 5' RACE TRB cDNA libraries. TCRdb reprocessed the sequencing reads and holds a single record per CDR3 protein sequence, with no DNA. This sample's table carries 90,000 to 150,000 distinct CDR3 sequences. Of the sample, approximately 0.36% is held by the ten largest clones. General conclusions and limits of the study: TRB CDR3s from CXCR3-positive naive cells showed higher hydrophobicity (lower Kidera factor 4), lower energy, and higher strength and volume indices than CXCR3-negative naive cells.

Sequences were obtained from naive CXCR3+ CD8+ T cells from blood. Interpreted using the paper, the cell subset or site label stands for: CD45RO-CCR7+CD27+CD95- naive CD8+ T cells expressing CXCR3 (TNR3+). Receptor source: a human donor in good health. Some clones in this sample may be carry-over from other donors' samples.

V is TRBV19 and J is TRBJ1-5. Germline lookup yields CDR1 LNHDA and CDR2 SQIVND (reference sequence). This CDR3 has 12 amino acids. The chain's CDR3 is CASSIGDQPQHF.

The chain combines TRBV7-9 with TRBJ2-1; TCRdb's D call of TRBD2 is untestable without DNA. CDR1 and CDR2 (germline): SEHNR, FQNEAQ (reference sequence). The length of the CDR3 is 16 residues. The CDR3 reads CASSPGTSGRRAEQFF.

The CDR3 spells CASSSTDRVNEQFF. This chain links TRBV9 with TRBJ2-1; TCRdb outputs TRBD1, but without DNA this stays unchecked. Germline CDR1 and CDR2: SGDLS and YYNGEE. This CDR3 comprises 14 residues. Complete variable domain (other parts from reference TRBV9 and TRBJ2-1): DSGVTQTPKHLITATGQRVTLRCSPRSGDLSVYWYQQSLDQGLQFLIQYYNGEERAKGNILERFSAQQFPDLHSELNLSSLELGDSALYFCASSSTDRVNEQFFGPGTRLTVL.

This sequence joins TRBV14 and TRBJ2-5; absent DNA, TCRdb's TRBD1 call cannot be checked. Germline CDR1 SGHDN, CDR2 FVKESK. The CDR3 is made up of 16 amino acids. CDR3: CASSQDFRTGQETQYF. Using reference TRBV14 and TRBJ2-5 for the parts outside the CDR3, the full variable domain is EAGVTQFPSHSVIEKGQTVTLRCDPISGHDNLYWYRRVMGKEIKFLLHFVKESKQDESGMPNNRFLAERTGGTYSTLKVQPAELEDSGVYFCASSQDFRTGQETQYFGPGTRLLVL.

CDR3: CASSSPTGTVNTGELFF. V gene TRBV28 combines with J gene TRBJ2-2; as DNA is missing, the TRBD2 call by TCRdb cannot be tested. Germline CDR1 MDHEN, CDR2 SYDVKM. This CDR3 comprises 17 residues.

The gene calls are TRBV12-3 or TRBV12-4 and TRBJ2-1; the TCRdb D gene call, TRBD2, has no DNA to confirm it. The CDR3 spans 16 residues. The CDR3 region is CASTRREASSYNEQFF.